A selection of T cell receptor beta chains follows, all from one sample in a study of cytomegalovirus exposure and HLA in healthy donors. Data came from immunoSEQ multiplex PCR; TCRdb stores just in-frame clones and leaves some out. This sample has 120,000 or so clones, with more than 75% found just once. Sequencing was carried out using PBMCs. Receptors were obtained from a woman in her twenties or thirties in good health and CMV-seronegative. CDR3s include the opening cysteine and the closing phenylalanine or tryptophan. A D gene is named only where the DNA matches it firmly. Part of the rows lack a size; the others show once, few, many or a class for expanded clones.

j_call: TRBJ2-7
v_call: TRBV5-6
cdr3_length: 13
clone_size: many
d_call: .
cdr3_nt: TGTGCCAGCAGCTTGGCCTTAGGGGGTCAGCAGTACTTC
cdr3_aa: CASSLALGGQQYF

j_call: TRBJ2-7
v_call: TRBV10-3
cdr3_length: 14
clone_size: .
d_call: .
cdr3_nt: TGTGCCATCAGTAGTGTCCGGTCAGGATACGAGCAGTACTTC
cdr3_aa: CAISSVRSGYEQYF

j_call: TRBJ1-1
v_call: TRBV2
cdr3_length: 14
clone_size: .
d_call: TRBD1
cdr3_nt: TGTGCCAGCAGGAAGGACAGGGCTAATACTGAAGCTTTCTTT
cdr3_aa: CASRKDRANTEAFF

j_call: TRBJ1-3
v_call: TRBV5-1
cdr3_length: 13
clone_size: once
d_call: .
cdr3_nt: TGCGCCAGCAGCTCGGACACTGGAAACACCATATATTTT
cdr3_aa: CASSSDTGNTIYF

j_call: TRBJ1-5
v_call: TRBV6-4
cdr3_length: 13
clone_size: few
d_call: .
cdr3_nt: TGTGCCAGTCGACAGGTCCCCGATCAGCCCCAGCATTTT
cdr3_aa: CASRQVPDQPQHF

j_call: TRBJ2-1
v_call: TRBV5-1
cdr3_length: 18
clone_size: .
d_call: TRBD2
cdr3_nt: TGCGCCAGCAGCTTGCGGCCTGGCGGGGGGGCCGGGAACAATGAGCAGTTCTTC
cdr3_aa: CASSLRPGGGAGNNEQFF

j_call: TRBJ2-6
v_call: TRBV5-1
cdr3_length: 17
clone_size: .
d_call: .
cdr3_nt: TGCGCCAGCAGCCGCGGGGACCTCCGGTCTGGGGCCAACGTCCTGACTTTC
cdr3_aa: CASSRGDLRSGANVLTF

j_call: TRBJ2-5
v_call: TRBV30
cdr3_length: 15
clone_size: .
d_call: TRBD2
cdr3_nt: TGTGCCTGGAACAAACCTGGGGGGGGACAAGAGACCCAGTACTTC
cdr3_aa: CAWNKPGGGQETQYF

j_call: TRBJ1-1
v_call: TRBV6-6
cdr3_length: 14
clone_size: .
d_call: .
cdr3_nt: TGTGCCAGCAGTTACCTACCCCAGGGGTCTGAAGCTTTCTTT
cdr3_aa: CASSYLPQGSEAFF

j_call: TRBJ2-3
v_call: TRBV30
cdr3_length: 13
clone_size: .
d_call: TRBD1
cdr3_nt: TGTGCCTGGAGGGACAGGGGCCGAGATACGCAGTATTTT
cdr3_aa: CAWRDRGRDTQYF

j_call: TRBJ2-7
v_call: TRBV5-8
cdr3_length: 13
clone_size: .
d_call: .
cdr3_nt: TGTGCCAGCAGCTCTCTGGGCGTCTACGAGCAGTACTTC
cdr3_aa: CASSSLGVYEQYF

j_call: TRBJ2-7
v_call: TRBV6-5
cdr3_length: 15
clone_size: .
d_call: TRBD1
cdr3_nt: TGTGCCAGCAGTTCTCAAGGACAGGGGGTTTACGAGCAGTACTTC
cdr3_aa: CASSSQGQGVYEQYF

j_call: TRBJ2-3
v_call: TRBV5-5
cdr3_length: 18
clone_size: .
d_call: TRBD1
cdr3_nt: TGTGCCAGCAGCCCCCAACCCGGGACAGGGAGGTTTGGAGATACGCAGTATTTT
cdr3_aa: CASSPQPGTGRFGDTQYF

j_call: TRBJ2-7
v_call: TRBV5-6
cdr3_length: 14
clone_size: once
d_call: .
cdr3_nt: TGTGCCAGCAGCACTGGGTGGGGAGGATACGAGCAGTACTTC
cdr3_aa: CASSTGWGGYEQYF

j_call: TRBJ2-7
v_call: TRBV2
cdr3_length: 15
clone_size: .
d_call: .
cdr3_nt: TGTGCCAGCAGTGAAGGTCAGGACAGAGAGTACGAGCAGTACTTC
cdr3_aa: CASSEGQDREYEQYF

j_call: TRBJ2-5
v_call: TRBV29-1
cdr3_length: 14
clone_size: .
d_call: TRBD1
cdr3_nt: TGCAGCGTTACCGGGACAGGGGGCCAAGAGACCCAGTACTTC
cdr3_aa: CSVTGTGGQETQYF

j_call: TRBJ1-6
v_call: TRBV6-1
cdr3_length: 15
clone_size: .
d_call: .
cdr3_nt: TGTGCCACTACAACAGGGAGCGCCTATAATTCACCCCTCCACTTT
cdr3_aa: CATTTGSAYNSPLHF

j_call: TRBJ2-7
v_call: TRBV6-6
cdr3_length: 16
clone_size: .
d_call: TRBD2
cdr3_nt: TGTGCCAGCAGTACCCCTAGCGGGGGGATTATCTACGAGCAGTACTTC
cdr3_aa: CASSTPSGGIIYEQYF

j_call: TRBJ2-1
v_call: TRBV9
cdr3_length: 16
clone_size: once
d_call: TRBD2
cdr3_nt: TGTGCCAGCAGCGCTTACCGACTAGCCTCCTACAATGAGCAGTTCTTC
cdr3_aa: CASSAYRLASYNEQFF

j_call: TRBJ1-3
v_call: TRBV15
cdr3_length: 13
clone_size: .
d_call: .
cdr3_nt: TGTGCCACCAGCGGTCTACAGGGTAGGGGCATATATTTT
cdr3_aa: CATSGLQGRGIYF

j_call: TRBJ2-5
v_call: TRBV5-6
cdr3_length: 14
clone_size: .
d_call: .
cdr3_nt: TGTGCCAGCACCCGTCGGGATCGGGTAGAGACCCAGTACTTC
cdr3_aa: CASTRRDRVETQYF

j_call: TRBJ1-2
v_call: TRBV5-6
cdr3_length: 13
clone_size: .
d_call: TRBD1
cdr3_nt: TGTGCCAGCAGCTGGGACAGGGAGCATGGCTACACCTTC
cdr3_aa: CASSWDREHGYTF

j_call: TRBJ1-4
v_call: TRBV19
cdr3_length: 14
clone_size: .
d_call: TRBD1
cdr3_nt: TGTGCCAGTAGTCCACAGGGGCGGAATGAAAAACTGTTTTTT
cdr3_aa: CASSPQGRNEKLFF

j_call: TRBJ1-1
v_call: TRBV6-1
cdr3_length: 13
clone_size: many
d_call: .
cdr3_nt: TGTGCCAGCACCGAGACACTGAACACTGAAGCTTTCTTT
cdr3_aa: CASTETLNTEAFF

j_call: TRBJ2-5
v_call: TRBV11-2
cdr3_length: 15
clone_size: .
d_call: .
cdr3_nt: TGTGCCAGCAGCTTAACAGTTAATAGCCAAGAGACCCAGTACTTC
cdr3_aa: CASSLTVNSQETQYF

j_call: TRBJ2-7
v_call: TRBV7-2
cdr3_length: 13
clone_size: .
d_call: .
cdr3_nt: TGTGCCAGCAGCTTAGAGGACAGCTACGAGCAGTACTTC
cdr3_aa: CASSLEDSYEQYF

j_call: TRBJ1-1
v_call: TRBV19
cdr3_length: 15
clone_size: .
d_call: TRBD1
cdr3_nt: TGTGCCAGTAGTGAGCCGGGACAGGCTGACCCTGAAGCTTTCTTT
cdr3_aa: CASSEPGQADPEAFF

j_call: TRBJ2-1
v_call: TRBV6-4
cdr3_length: 14
clone_size: .
d_call: .
cdr3_nt: TGTGCCAGAGGCGGCCAGGGTCTCTACAATGAGCAGTTCTTC
cdr3_aa: CARGGQGLYNEQFF

j_call: TRBJ2-7
v_call: TRBV7-2
cdr3_length: 16
clone_size: .
d_call: .
cdr3_nt: TGTGCCAGCAGCCTACCGACTGAGTCTTACTCCTACGAGCAGTACTTC
cdr3_aa: CASSLPTESYSYEQYF

j_call: TRBJ2-1
v_call: TRBV18
cdr3_length: 15
clone_size: .
d_call: TRBD1
cdr3_nt: TGTGCCAGCTCACCACCGATGGGACAGGGGGGTGAGCAGTTCTTC
cdr3_aa: CASSPPMGQGGEQFF

j_call: TRBJ1-6
v_call: TRBV11-2
cdr3_length: 14
clone_size: .
d_call: .
cdr3_nt: TGTGCCAGCAGCTTAGAGCCCGGTGCTTCACCCCTCCACTTT
cdr3_aa: CASSLEPGASPLHF